This T cell receptor beta chain emerged from a study of cytomegalovirus exposure and HLA in healthy donors. Study-level results: A later analysis reportedly identified an Asian-associated ancestry cluster as carrying fewer N-insertions than the roughly 700-donor mean.

To note about this clone: The antigen is not known.

Both 60 Vbeta primers and 13 Jbeta primers went into the PCR. The data were produced by immunoSEQ multiplex PCR, yet TCRdb's version contains in-frame clones alone and is incomplete. The sample has about 200,000 clones; 70% to 90% are singletons. Input material: PBMCs. The clonotype originates from a woman aged 25-40 years in good health and CMV-seronegative.

The CDR3 DNA reads TGCGCCAGCAGTCACTCATTAATACGGGTGCCCGGATCTCCCATGAACACTGAAGCTTTCTTT. It codes for CASSHSLIRVPGSPMNTEAFF. The rearrangement links TRBV23-1 to TRBJ1-1; D is undetermined. TRBV23-1 is an ORF, and what it does is uncertain. The CDR3 spans 21 residues. Trimming removed 3 bases at V and 0 bases at J, with 29 bases between.